This TCR beta chain emerged from a study of neurological immune-mediated disorders. Synthesis of cDNA was accomplished via 5'RACE employing 10-nucleotide random UMIs. Each CDR3 protein gets one entry after TCRdb re-called the 5' RACE reads with MiXCR. This table holds fewer than 25,000 distinct CDR3 sequences, around 15% found once. This clonotype was picked up many times. V dropped 4 bases and J dropped 3 bases, with 16 bases sitting between them. This CDR3 contains 15 residues. Germline V CDR1 and CDR2: DFQATT, SNEGSKA (reference sequence). This TCR was sampled from a woman aged 40 to 49 with HTLV-1-associated myelopathy (HAM/TSP). The sample taken for sequencing was PBMCs. The rearrangement links TRBV20-1 to TRBJ1-5; TRBD1 is a possible D gene (5 bases). CDR3 residues: CSAIISGYTNQPQHF. The DNA for the CDR3 is TGCAGTGCTATCATCTCAGGGTACACCAATCAGCCCCAGCATTTT.